This T cell receptor beta chain was identified during a study of blood T cell repertoires in COVID-19. Sequenced by immunoSEQ multiplex PCR; TCRdb stores in-frame clones only, minus some. The sample holds 80,000 to 95,000 clones, 70% to 90% seen once. The CDR3 sequence is 10 residues long. Germline CDR1 SQVTM, CDR2 ANQGSEA. V was cut by 3 bases and J by 6 bases, with 5 bases left in between. The receptor was isolated from a woman in her 70s with acute or convalescent COVID-19. The chain uses TRBV29-1 and TRBJ1-2, with unresolved D. Sequencing was done on a sample of peripheral blood. The chain's CDR3 is CSVDSNGYTF. CDR3 DNA: TGCAGCGTTGACAGTAATGGCTACACCTTC. The full variable domain, rest sourced from reference TRBV29-1 and TRBJ1-2, is SAVISQKPSRDICQRGTSLTIQCQVDSQVTMMFWYRQQPGQSLTLIATANQGSEATYESGFVIDKFPISRPNLTFSTLTVSNMSPEDSSIYLCSVDSNGYTFGSGTRLTVV.